One sample yielded the 19 T cell receptor beta chains listed below, sequenced in a study of cytomegalovirus exposure and HLA in healthy donors. A multiplex PCR was run with 60 Vbeta primers and 13 Jbeta primers. The protocol was immunoSEQ multiplex PCR, while the TCRdb copy is restricted to in-frame clones and leaves out a portion. The sample contains around 110,000 clones, about 81% of which appear only once. Sequencing used PBMCs. The receptors shown here come from a man aged 30-40 years in good health and CMV-seropositive.

The CDR3, as DNA: TGTGCCAGCAGCGGGGGGACCGTCGTTCACAATGAGCAGTTCTTC. Translated: CASSGGTVVHNEQFF. This sequence joins TRBV4-2 and TRBJ2-1, with TRBD2 as a possible D gene (6 bases). The CDR3 contains 15 residues. With 5 bases removed from V and 5 bases from J, the gap between germline ends came to 16 bases. Germline loops: CDR1 LGHNA, CDR2 YNFKEQ.

This rearrangement joins TRBV12-2 to TRBJ2-5; TRBD2, the D gene given by the table, was not confirmed from the DNA. TRBV12-2 is shown as a pseudogene. The CDR3 contains 12 residues. In DNA form, the CDR3 reads TGTGCAAGTCGCTTAGGTAGCTTGACCCAGTACTTC. Amino acid sequence: CASRLGSLTQYF.

Turning to this clone: This same CDR3 is encoded by further DNA sequences in the sample. This chain joins TRBV19 and TRBJ1-5; tentatively, D is TRBD1 (5 bases). CDR1 and CDR2 from the germline V gene are LNHDA and SQIVND (reference sequence). V dropped 3 bases and J dropped 0 bases, with 6 bases sitting between them. The CDR3 runs to 14 residues. CDR3 protein: CASSIQGSNQPQHF. CDR3 nucleotides: TGTGCCAGTAGTATCCAGGGTAGCAATCAGCCCCAGCATTTT.

The chain employs TRBV7-6 and TRBJ2-5; D uncertain. The CDR3 is made up of 14 amino acids. Trimming pared 2 bases from V and 1 base from J, leaving 8 bases between. CDR1 and CDR2 (germline): SGHVS, FNYEAQ. As DNA, the CDR3 is TGTGCCAGCAGCTTAATGGAGTCCCAAGAGACCCAGTACTTC. Its translation: CASSLMESQETQYF.

J is TRBJ2-7 and V is TRBV25-1; D uncertain. Germline loops: CDR1 MGHDK, CDR2 SYGVNS. Trimming pared 4 bases from V and 13 bases from J, leaving 17 bases between. The CDR3 length is 12 residues. The CDR3 spells CASSAHTAALYF. The CDR3 DNA reads as TGTGCCAGCAGTGCCCACACAGCAGCACTTTACTTC.

The rearrangement joins TRBV2 to TRBJ1-2; D is perhaps TRBD1 (5 bases). This CDR3 has 14 amino acids. Trimming removed 6 bases from V and 1 base from J, with 12 bases in between. Germline V gene data show CDR1 as SNHLY and CDR2 as FYNNEI. CDR3 in DNA: TGTGCCAGCAGCTACTTCGACAGTAACTATGGCTACACCTTC. The encoded protein is CASSYFDSNYGYTF.

The CDR3 protein is CASSEGQGQRDEQFF. CDR3 DNA sequence: TGCGCCAGCAGTGAAGGACAGGGTCAACGTGATGAGCAGTTCTTC. The chain links TRBV10-2 to TRBJ2-1; 8 nucleotides align to TRBD1. This CDR3 spans 15 amino acids. V trimming: 3 bases; J trimming: 8 bases; junction bases outside the gene matches: 9. Germline assignment: CDR1 WSHSY and CDR2 SAAADI.

The V gene is TRBV19, the J gene TRBJ2-1; D is perhaps TRBD1 (5 bases). The V and J ends lost 6 bases and 0 bases respectively, with 12 bases between them. The CDR3 has 15 residues. Per the germline V gene, CDR1 is LNHDA and CDR2 is SQIVND (reference sequence). The CDR3 DNA sequence: TGTGCCAGTAGCGGACAAACGAGCTCCTACAATGAGCAGTTCTTC. It yields the protein CASSGQTSSYNEQFF.

The rearrangement links TRBV11-2 to TRBJ2-1; 14 bases fit TRBD2. CDR1 and CDR2 from the germline V gene are SGHAT and FQNNGV. The length of the CDR3 is 17 residues. With V trimmed by 1 base and J by 4 bases, 3 bases remained unmatched. In DNA, the CDR3 is TGTGCCAGCAGCTTAGCCCGGACTAGCGGGGGGTACAATGAGCAGTTCTTC. Amino acids: CASSLARTSGGYNEQFF.

This sequence joins TRBV5-1 and TRBJ1-2; 9 positions match TRBD1. CDR3 length equals 14 residues. Germline V gene lookup returns CDR1 SGHRS and CDR2 YFSETQ. J was trimmed by 4 bases and V by 5 bases; bases with no gene match: 6. The CDR3 nucleotides are TGCGCCAGCAGTAGTGGACAGGGGATCTATGGCTACACCTTC. It codes for CASSSGQGIYGYTF.

A few counts support this clone. The chain joins TRBV14 to TRBJ2-3, with 10 bases aligning to TRBD2. The germline V gene has CDR1 SGHDN and CDR2 FVKESK. The CDR3 loop spans 17 amino acids. V gave up 2 bases and J gave up 4 bases; unmatched junction bases: 9. The CDR3 here is CASSQYAGTSAADTQYF. DNA for the CDR3: TGTGCCAGCAGCCAATACGCAGGGACTAGCGCGGCAGATACGCAGTATTTT.

The gene calls are TRBV9 and TRBJ1-6, with 9 positions matching TRBD1. The CDR3 runs to 15 residues. CDR1 SGDLS and CDR2 YYNGEE come from the germline V gene. V shed 4 bases, J shed 8 bases, and the junction held 7 bases outside the gene matches. The CDR3 loop reads CASSSWTGADSPLHF. CDR3 DNA sequence: TGTGCCAGCAGCTCCTGGACAGGGGCAGATTCACCCCTCCACTTT.

The chain employs TRBV5-1 and TRBJ2-5; 7 positions agree with TRBD1. The V and J ends lost 0 bases and 5 bases, in that order; junction bases with no gene match: 7. From germline, CDR1 is SGHRS and CDR2 YFSETQ. The CDR3 is made up of 15 amino acids. For the CDR3, the DNA is TGCGCCAGCAGCTTGGGGACAGGAACCCGGGAGACCCAGTACTTC. Translated, it gives CASSLGTGTRETQYF.

V and J are TRBV9 and TRBJ2-2, with 7 bases identical to TRBD1. This CDR3 is built from 16 residues. Trimming at V came to 3 bases and at J to 0 bases, leaving 5 bases not matched to a gene. Per germline, CDR1 SGDLS and CDR2 YYNGEE. In DNA form, the CDR3 reads TGTGCCAGCAGCGACGGACAGGTCTCGAACACCGGGGAGCTGTTTTTT. Its translation is CASSDGQVSNTGELFF.

The rearrangement uses TRBV27 and TRBJ2-7; TRBD2 matches 8 bases. Per germline, CDR1 MNHEY and CDR2 SMNVEV (reference sequence). The CDR3 covers 14 residues. The V segment lost 6 bases and the J segment 1 base; nucleotides outside the gene matches: 5. The CDR3 loop reads CASSPTSASYEQYF. CDR3 DNA sequence: TGTGCCAGCAGCCCGACTAGCGCTTCCTACGAGCAGTACTTC.

V usage is TRBV4-1 and J usage is TRBJ1-2; 7 nucleotides align to TRBD1. CDR1 MGHRA and CDR2 YSYEKL come from the germline V gene. This CDR3 has 15 amino acids. The V and J ends lost 1 base and 5 bases, in that order; junction bases with no gene match: 7. The DNA for the CDR3 is TGCGCCAGCAGCCAAGTGGGACAGCAGTTTTATGGCTACACCTTC. Protein: CASSQVGQQFYGYTF.

This clone was seen a few times. The chain employs TRBV18 and TRBJ2-7, with TRBD2 matching over 11 bases. Germline CDR1 and CDR2: KGHSH and LQKENI. The CDR3 loop spans 17 amino acids. The ends lost 0 bases at V and 6 bases at J; junction bases unmatched: 10. CDR3 nucleotides: TGTGCCAGCTCACCACCGATAGCGGGGGGGCACGACGGCGAGCAGTACTTC. Amino acids: CASSPPIAGGHDGEQYF. The variable domain in full, completed from reference TRBV18 and TRBJ2-7, reads NAGVMQNPRHLVRRRGQEARLRCSPMKGHSHVYWYRQLPEEGLKFMVYLQKENIIDESGMPKERFSAEFPKEGPSILRIQQVVRGDSAAYFCASSPPIAGGHDGEQYFGPGTRLTVT.

The V call is TRBV25-1, the J call TRBJ1-2, with D perhaps TRBD1 (5 bases). From germline, CDR1 is MGHDK and CDR2 SYGVNS. V gave up 3 bases and J gave up 5 bases, with 7 bases separating them. The CDR3 has 12 residues. DNA for the CDR3: TGTGCCAGCAGTGAGCAGGGATATGGCTACACCTTC. This gives the protein CASSEQGYGYTF.

This clone was picked up one time. The chain combines TRBV19 with TRBJ1-5, with D maybe TRBD1 (6 bases). The V and J ends lost 5 bases and 9 bases respectively, with 20 bases between them. Germline V gene lookup returns CDR1 LNHDA and CDR2 SQIVND (reference sequence). The CDR3 runs 15 residues. DNA of the CDR3: TGTGCCAGTAGTGGCTATAGGGGGGGCGGGACGCCCCAGCATTTT. The encoded protein is CASSGYRGGGTPQHF.